Included here is one T cell receptor (beta chain) sequence, with context. The target antigen is unknown. The data are from a study of T cell repertoires in cytomegalovirus infection. In the study overall: HLA-B-restricted CMV epitopes that are well studied were used alongside recently identified HLA-C-restricted ones. From public TCR beta signatures came an indication of both CMV infection and matching HLA type.

CDR3 size: 15 residues. The germline V gene encodes CDR1 LNHDA and CDR2 SQIVND (reference sequence). V was clipped by 1 base and J by 1 base, with 10 bases between them. Regarding the study as a whole: Ex vivo, HLA-C-restricted CMV-specific TCR beta clonotypes prevailed over the rest of the response. Of the TCR beta families, the public ones yielded a cumulative frequency that identified carriers of CMV plus the relevant HLA.

TCRdb independently ran MiXCR on the reads; one entry per CDR3 protein. The sample includes tens of thousands of distinct CDR3 sequences, 20% of them seen just once. V usage is TRBV19 and J usage is TRBJ1-1; D remains ambiguous. Source: CD8+ T cells from cultured PBMCs, taken from culture after CMV antigen stimulation. This sequence was found in a human donor in good health (CMV status not recorded). Some clones in this sample may be carry-over from other donors' samples. The CDR3 nucleotides are TGTGCCAGTAGTATAGTTTACTCCCCGAACACTGAAGCTTTCTTT. This gives the protein CASSIVYSPNTEAFF.